The rows below give T cell receptor beta chains drawn from one sample of a study of CD8 T cells in ankylosing spondylitis. TCRdb reanalysed the 5' RACE reads using MiXCR and keeps one entry per CDR3 protein. Found here are around 140,000 distinct CDR3 sequences, approximately 17% of them singletons; the top ten hold approximately 33%. The sequenced sample was blood, either unsorted or a sorted T cell fraction (not recorded which). The receptors stem from a male donor with ankylosing spondylitis. Both conserved end residues are part of each CDR3. Fields, in order: CDR3 protein, CDR3 DNA, V gene, D gene, J gene, clone size. A D gene is named only where the DNA matches it firmly. A clone size is listed for some rows: how often the clone was seen (once, few, many), or a class if it is expanded.

cdr3_aa: CASSLSVGGGNQPQHF; cdr3_nt: TGTGCCAGCAGTTTATCTGTGGGGGGAGGCAATCAGCCCCAGCATTTT; v_call: TRBV27; d_call: -; j_call: TRBJ1-5; clone_size: many
cdr3_aa: CASSGTSGYNEQFF; cdr3_nt: TGCGCCAGCAGCGGGACTAGCGGCTACAATGAGCAGTTCTTC; v_call: TRBV5-1; d_call: TRBD2; j_call: TRBJ2-1; clone_size: many
cdr3_aa: CSAGGGSSDSAGELFF; cdr3_nt: TGCAGCGCTGGGGGGGGGAGTAGTGATTCGGCCGGGGAGCTGTTTTTT; v_call: TRBV29-1; d_call: TRBD2; j_call: TRBJ2-2; clone_size: few
cdr3_aa: CSAREGRDEQFF; cdr3_nt: TGCAGTGCTAGAGAAGGGCGGGATGAGCAGTTCTTC; v_call: TRBV20-1; d_call: -; j_call: TRBJ2-1; clone_size: few
cdr3_aa: CASSHYRAQPQHF; cdr3_nt: TGTGCCAGCAGCCACTACAGGGCCCAGCCCCAGCATTTT; v_call: TRBV6-1; d_call: -; j_call: TRBJ1-5; clone_size: -
cdr3_aa: CASSGPLAGVSYEQYF; cdr3_nt: TGTGCCAGCAGTGGCCCCCTAGCGGGAGTCTCCTACGAGCAGTACTTC; v_call: TRBV2; d_call: TRBD2; j_call: TRBJ2-7; clone_size: -
cdr3_aa: CASSSSAGGEFF; cdr3_nt: TGTGCCAGCAGTTCATCAGCGGGAGGGGAGTTCTTC; v_call: TRBV28; d_call: TRBD2; j_call: TRBJ2-1; clone_size: -
cdr3_aa: CSASGSNEQFF; cdr3_nt: TGCAGTGCTTCAGGGTCGAATGAGCAGTTCTTC; v_call: TRBV20-1; d_call: -; j_call: TRBJ2-1; clone_size: -
cdr3_aa: CASSGNTGQGTSLAYNEQFF; cdr3_nt: TGTGCCAGCAGTGGGAACACGGGACAGGGCACCTCCCTTGCCTACAATGAGCAGTTCTTC; v_call: TRBV2; d_call: TRBD1; j_call: TRBJ2-1; clone_size: few
cdr3_aa: CASSVGGLSNQPQHF; cdr3_nt: TGTGCCAGCAGCGTAGGAGGCCTTAGCAATCAGCCCCAGCATTTT; v_call: TRBV9; d_call: -; j_call: TRBJ1-5; clone_size: few
cdr3_aa: CSAREGYTF; cdr3_nt: TGCAGTGCTAGAGAAGGCTACACCTTC; v_call: TRBV20-1; d_call: -; j_call: TRBJ1-2; clone_size: -
cdr3_aa: CASEGGIEQYF; cdr3_nt: TGTGCCTCCGAAGGGGGGATCGAGCAGTACTTC; v_call: TRBV30; d_call: -; j_call: TRBJ2-7; clone_size: few
cdr3_aa: CASSSDTRNEQFF; cdr3_nt: TGTGCCAGCAGTTCAGACACACGAAATGAGCAGTTCTTC; v_call: TRBV12-3/TRBV12-4; d_call: -; j_call: TRBJ2-1; clone_size: -
cdr3_aa: CASSLGPGTSSYEQYF; cdr3_nt: TGTGCCAGCAGCTTAGGTCCCGGGACAAGCTCCTACGAGCAGTACTTC; v_call: TRBV11-2; d_call: -; j_call: TRBJ2-7; clone_size: -
cdr3_aa: CASSWTGEEGTQYF; cdr3_nt: TGTGCCAGCAGTTGGACGGGAGAAGAAGGGACCCAGTACTTC; v_call: TRBV6-5; d_call: -; j_call: TRBJ2-5; clone_size: -
cdr3_aa: CASTKGPYEQYF; cdr3_nt: TGTGCCAGCACAAAGGGACCCTACGAGCAGTACTTC; v_call: TRBV28; d_call: -; j_call: TRBJ2-7; clone_size: many
cdr3_aa: CSVAGTSGKYEQYF; cdr3_nt: TGCAGCGTCGCCGGGACTAGCGGAAAGTACGAGCAGTACTTC; v_call: TRBV29-1; d_call: TRBD2; j_call: TRBJ2-7; clone_size: few
cdr3_aa: CASSFEGADTQYF; cdr3_nt: TGTGCCAGCAGCTTTGAGGGCGCAGATACGCAGTATTTT; v_call: TRBV5-6; d_call: -; j_call: TRBJ2-3; clone_size: few
cdr3_aa: CASSLDGGRAFDNEQFF; cdr3_nt: TGCGCCAGCAGCTTGGATGGCGGGAGGGCCTTCGACAATGAGCAGTTCTTC; v_call: TRBV5-1; d_call: TRBD2; j_call: TRBJ2-1; clone_size: many
cdr3_aa: CASSTGTRQFF; cdr3_nt: TGTGCCAGCAGCACCGGGACTAGGCAGTTCTTC; v_call: TRBV5-6; d_call: TRBD2; j_call: TRBJ2-1; clone_size: -
cdr3_aa: CASSEAGAGGNRAVGELFF; cdr3_nt: TGTGCCAGCAGTGAAGCCGGGGCCGGTGGGAACAGGGCGGTCGGGGAGCTGTTTTTT; v_call: TRBV6-1; d_call: -; j_call: TRBJ2-2; clone_size: -
cdr3_aa: CASRAGLVGNNEQFF; cdr3_nt: TGTGCCAGCAGGGCGGGACTAGTGGGGAACAATGAGCAGTTCTTC; v_call: TRBV27; d_call: TRBD2; j_call: TRBJ2-1; clone_size: -
cdr3_aa: CASSLSWNEQFF; cdr3_nt: TGTGCCAGCAGTTTGTCGTGGAATGAGCAGTTCTTC; v_call: TRBV28; d_call: -; j_call: TRBJ2-1; clone_size: many
cdr3_aa: CASSLDSNQPQHF; cdr3_nt: TGTGCCAGCAGCTTGGATAGCAATCAGCCCCAGCATTTT; v_call: TRBV7-9; d_call: -; j_call: TRBJ1-5; clone_size: medium-sized
cdr3_aa: CASSLLGRGIYEQYF; cdr3_nt: TGTGCCAGCAGCTTATTGGGCAGGGGAATCTACGAGCAGTACTTC; v_call: TRBV7-9; d_call: -; j_call: TRBJ2-7; clone_size: once
cdr3_aa: CASTPGPNTGELFF; cdr3_nt: TGTGCCAGCACCCCCGGGCCGAACACCGGGGAGCTGTTTTTT; v_call: TRBV27; d_call: -; j_call: TRBJ2-2; clone_size: few
cdr3_aa: CSGETGRGTGELFF; cdr3_nt: TGCAGCGGAGAGACAGGGAGGGGCACCGGGGAGCTGTTTTTT; v_call: TRBV29-1; d_call: -; j_call: TRBJ2-2; clone_size: few
cdr3_aa: CASSGQGNEAFF; cdr3_nt: TGTGCCAGCAGCGGGCAGGGTAATGAAGCTTTCTTT; v_call: TRBV9; d_call: -; j_call: TRBJ1-1; clone_size: -
cdr3_aa: CASSYSNADTQYF; cdr3_nt: TGTGCCAGCAGTTACTCGAACGCAGATACGCAGTATTTT; v_call: TRBV6-5; d_call: -; j_call: TRBJ2-3; clone_size: few
cdr3_aa: CASSPFGGSSYEQYF; cdr3_nt: TGTGCCAGCTCACCATTCGGGGGGAGCTCCTACGAGCAGTACTTC; v_call: TRBV18; d_call: TRBD2; j_call: TRBJ2-7; clone_size: few
cdr3_aa: CASSSAGTGGHEQYF; cdr3_nt: TGTGCCAGCAGTTCCGCCGGGACAGGGGGCCACGAGCAGTACTTC; v_call: TRBV27; d_call: TRBD1; j_call: TRBJ2-7; clone_size: -